One and the same sample provided the 11 T cell receptor beta chains below, sequenced in a study of shared clonotypes between healthy human individuals. Clones were read by immunoSEQ multiplex PCR, and TCRdb kept only the in-frame ones, dropping some. Of millions of clones detected, 90% to 95% appear once; the ten largest clones hold 0.39%. The sequencing sample was made of naive CD4+ T cells from PBMCs. Stated subset: CD45RA+ positively selected. The receptors come from a man younger than 35 in good health. Some clones in this sample may be carry-over from other donors' samples.

The chain is built from TRBV28 and TRBJ1-2; 10 bases are a match to TRBD1. The germline V gene has CDR1 MDHEN and CDR2 SYDVKM. The length of the CDR3 is 15 residues. The V segment lost 6 bases and the J segment 3 bases; nucleotides outside the gene matches: 7. This chain's CDR3 is CASSQLGQGDYGYTF. The CDR3 nucleotides read TGTGCCAGCAGCCAACTAGGACAGGGGGACTATGGCTACACCTTC.

This chain connects TRBV4-3 to TRBJ1-2; D call uncertain. The CDR3 spans 13 residues. V lost 9 bases to trimming and J lost 2 bases, with 13 bases between them. CDR1 and CDR2 from the germline V gene are LGHNA and YSLEER. This CDR3 is CASGSSANYGYTF. The CDR3 bases are TGCGCCAGTGGCTCCTCTGCCAACTATGGCTACACCTTC.

V gene TRBV7-6 combines with J gene TRBJ2-7; the match to TRBD1 covers 7 bases. The CDR3 has 14 amino acids. Per the germline V gene, CDR1 is SGHVS and CDR2 is FNYEAQ. Trimming cost V 1 base and J 2 bases; bases outside gene matches: 2. CDR3 sequence: CASSLGDSPYEQYF. CDR3 sequence (DNA): TGTGCCAGCAGCTTAGGGGACAGCCCCTACGAGCAGTACTTC.

The chain links TRBV6-1 to TRBJ2-7, with 8 bases identical to TRBD1. The CDR3 totals 15 residues. J gave up 3 bases and V 4 bases, and 8 bases lay outside the gene matches. From germline, CDR1 is MNHNS and CDR2 SASEGT. The CDR3 DNA is TGTGCCAGCAGTGGGGACCGGGACAGGCTCTACGAGCAGTACTTC. Amino acids: CASSGDRDRLYEQYF.

The chain employs TRBV5-4 and TRBJ2-2; 11 bases line up with TRBD1. J was trimmed by 6 bases and V by 4 bases; bases with no gene match: 5. Germline CDR1 reads SGHNT; CDR2 reads YYREEE (reference sequence). This CDR3 has 15 residues. The CDR3 protein is CASSIPGQGAGELFF. As DNA, the CDR3 is TGTGCCAGCAGCATACCGGGACAGGGGGCCGGGGAGCTGTTTTTT. Together with reference TRBV5-4 and TRBJ2-2, the CDR3 gives the full variable domain: ETGVTQSPTHLIKTRGQQVTLRCSSQSGHNTVSWYQQALGQGPQFIFQYYREEENGRGNFPPRFSGLQFPNYSSELNVNALELDDSALYLCASSIPGQGAGELFFGEGSRLTVL.

The chain joins TRBV28 to TRBJ1-1; D possibly corresponds to TRBD1 (5 bases). The CDR3 runs 16 residues. Germline CDR1 and CDR2: MDHEN and SYDVKM. With 8 bases removed from V and 1 base from J, the gap between germline ends came to 20 bases. The CDR3 reads CASPNPQARGNTEAFF. Here the CDR3 DNA reads TGTGCCAGCCCTAATCCCCAAGCAAGGGGGAACACTGAAGCTTTCTTT.

The V gene is TRBV15, the J gene TRBJ1-5; D not resolved. This CDR3 has 14 residues. V was cut by 0 bases and J by 2 bases, with 5 bases left in between. Germline-derived CDR1 and CDR2 are LNHNV and YYDKDF (reference sequence). DNA of the CDR3: TGTGCCACCAGCAGAGAGGGCCGCAATCAGCCCCAGCATTTT. As protein: CATSREGRNQPQHF.

This chain joins TRBV29-1 and TRBJ2-3; D uncertain. The germline V gene has CDR1 SQVTM and CDR2 ANQGSEA. The CDR3 is 12 amino acids. Between the trimmed V and J ends, which lost 4 bases and 6 bases, there was a span of 11 bases. CDR3 DNA: TGCAGCGTTGCCTCGAATGTGGATACGCAGTATTTT. It is translated as CSVASNVDTQYF.

V and J are TRBV5-1 and TRBJ2-2, with TRBD1 identical over 10 bases. Germline CDR1 is SGHRS and CDR2 is YFSETQ. The CDR3 runs to 17 residues. With 0 bases clipped from V and 0 bases from J, the junction kept 2 bases outside the gene matches. DNA of the CDR3: TGCGCCAGCAGCTTGGAGGGACAGGGGTCGAACACCGGGGAGCTGTTTTTT. Translation gives CASSLEGQGSNTGELFF. Complete variable domain (other parts from reference TRBV5-1 and TRBJ2-2): KAGVTQTPRYLIKTRGQQVTLSCSPISGHRSVSWYQQTPGQGLQFLFEYFSETQRNKGNFPGRFSGRQFSNSRSEMNVSTLELGDSALYLCASSLEGQGSNTGELFFGEGSRLTVL.

This clone was observed a handful of times. CDR3 nucleotides: TGCAGCGTTGAAGAAGACCTGAACACTGAAGCTTTCTTT. Amino acid sequence: CSVEEDLNTEAFF. V and J are TRBV29-1 and TRBJ1-1; D unclear. The CDR3 totals 13 residues. The germline CDR1 and CDR2 sequences are SQVTM and ANQGSEA. V was shortened by 0 bases and J by 0 bases, with 5 bases between the two germline ends.

This clone was seen once. This chain connects TRBV4-2 to TRBJ2-7, with D uncertain. Trimming pared 1 base from V and 0 bases from J, leaving 13 bases between. Looked up from germline, CDR1 is LGHNA and CDR2 is YNFKEQ. The CDR3 extends over 16 amino acids. The CDR3 loop is CASSQGSPWGSYEQYF. The CDR3 bases are TGTGCCAGCAGCCAAGGGTCGCCGTGGGGCTCCTACGAGCAGTACTTC.